The rows below give T cell receptor beta chains drawn from one sample of a study of human T cells and chemical hapten exposure. TCRdb reanalysed the RACE reads using MiXCR and keeps one entry per CDR3 protein. The sample gives 150,000 to 200,000 distinct CDR3 sequences, around 20% of which show up once; approximately 6.7% is in the top ten. This material consisted of whole blood, taken in connection with sensitization to the hapten diphenylcyclopropenone (DPC). These receptor sequences come from a woman aged 45-60 years with alopecia areata. Some clones in this sample may be carry-over from other donors' samples. The CDR3 runs from the conserved cysteine through the conserved F or W. A D gene is named only where the DNA matches it firmly. The listing skips clone size in some rows; elsewhere it reads once, few, many or a size class.

J gene: TRBJ1-2
V gene: TRBV6-5
clone size: NA
D gene: TRBD1
CDR3 protein: CASSHRDRVDGYGYTF
CDR3 DNA: TGTGCCAGCAGTCACCGGGACAGGGTGGACGGCTATGGCTACACCTTC

J gene: TRBJ1-4
V gene: TRBV9
clone size: few
D gene: NA
CDR3 protein: CASSVGTGPEKLFF
CDR3 DNA: TGTGCCAGCAGCGTAGGGACCGGGCCTGAAAAACTGTTTTTT

J gene: TRBJ1-1
V gene: TRBV5-1
clone size: few
D gene: NA
CDR3 protein: CASSLAAGPEAFF
CDR3 DNA: TGCGCCAGCAGCTTGGCGGCAGGGCCAGAAGCTTTCTTT

J gene: TRBJ2-7
V gene: TRBV3-1
clone size: many
D gene: NA
CDR3 protein: CASSHGGTPFYEQYF
CDR3 DNA: TGTGCCAGCAGCCACGGTGGGACTCCTTTTTACGAGCAGTACTTC

J gene: TRBJ2-6
V gene: TRBV20-1
clone size: many
D gene: NA
CDR3 protein: CSARDSGTGANVLTF
CDR3 DNA: TGCAGTGCTAGAGATTCCGGGACTGGGGCCAACGTCCTGACTTTC

J gene: TRBJ2-7
V gene: TRBV5-1
clone size: many
D gene: NA
CDR3 protein: CASSLATGRVYEQYF
CDR3 DNA: TGCGCCAGCAGCTTGGCGACGGGACGGGTCTACGAGCAGTACTTC

J gene: TRBJ2-7
V gene: TRBV5-1
clone size: few
D gene: NA
CDR3 protein: CASSEGWTASSYEQYF
CDR3 DNA: TGCGCCAGCAGCGAGGGATGGACAGCGTCCTCCTACGAGCAGTACTTC

J gene: TRBJ2-3
V gene: TRBV7-2
clone size: NA
D gene: NA
CDR3 protein: CASRASTDTQYF
CDR3 DNA: TGTGCCAGCAGGGCTAGCACAGATACGCAGTATTTT

J gene: TRBJ2-7
V gene: TRBV18
clone size: NA
D gene: NA
CDR3 protein: CASSPGGGFEQYF
CDR3 DNA: TGTGCCAGCTCACCAGGAGGTGGATTCGAGCAGTACTTC

J gene: TRBJ2-1
V gene: TRBV6-5
clone size: NA
D gene: TRBD1
CDR3 protein: CASKITGDSYNEQFF
CDR3 DNA: TGTGCCAGCAAGATCACTGGGGACAGCTACAATGAGCAGTTCTTC

J gene: TRBJ2-1
V gene: TRBV12-3/TRBV12-4
clone size: NA
D gene: NA
CDR3 protein: CASSGANYNEQFF
CDR3 DNA: TGTGCCAGCAGTGGGGCCAACTACAATGAGCAGTTCTTC

J gene: TRBJ1-2
V gene: TRBV15
clone size: few
D gene: NA
CDR3 protein: CATSRDYRAEVNYGYTF
CDR3 DNA: TGTGCCACCAGCAGAGATTACAGGGCAGAAGTAAACTATGGCTACACCTTC

J gene: TRBJ2-7
V gene: TRBV3-1
clone size: NA
D gene: NA
CDR3 protein: CASSQRASDYEQYF
CDR3 DNA: TGTGCCAGCAGCCAGAGAGCGTCAGACTACGAGCAGTACTTC

J gene: TRBJ1-2
V gene: TRBV7-8
clone size: NA
D gene: TRBD1
CDR3 protein: CASSLGTGTDGYTF
CDR3 DNA: TGTGCCAGCAGCTTAGGGACAGGGACGGATGGCTACACCTTC

J gene: TRBJ1-3
V gene: TRBV11-2
clone size: once
D gene: NA
CDR3 protein: CASSLDQLNTIYF
CDR3 DNA: TGTGCCAGCAGCTTAGACCAACTCAACACCATATATTTT

J gene: TRBJ2-4
V gene: TRBV20-1
clone size: few
D gene: NA
CDR3 protein: CSAPTHSRADIQYF
CDR3 DNA: TGCAGTGCTCCAACGCACTCACGGGCGGACATTCAGTACTTC

J gene: TRBJ2-5
V gene: TRBV20-1
clone size: few
D gene: NA
CDR3 protein: CSARIGLAETQYF
CDR3 DNA: TGCAGTGCTAGAATAGGACTGGCAGAGACCCAGTACTTC

J gene: TRBJ2-5
V gene: TRBV5-1
clone size: few
D gene: NA
CDR3 protein: CASSLLSGPQETQYF
CDR3 DNA: TGCGCCAGCAGCCTCTTGAGCGGCCCACAAGAGACCCAGTACTTC

J gene: TRBJ2-3
V gene: TRBV5-6
clone size: few
D gene: TRBD2
CDR3 protein: CASSIGLAGDTQYF
CDR3 DNA: TGTGCCAGCAGCATTGGACTAGCGGGAGATACGCAGTATTTT

J gene: TRBJ2-7
V gene: TRBV10-1
clone size: NA
D gene: NA
CDR3 protein: CASSESGIYEQYF
CDR3 DNA: TGCGCCAGCAGTGAGTCTGGGATCTACGAGCAGTACTTC

J gene: TRBJ2-4
V gene: TRBV15
clone size: NA
D gene: TRBD1
CDR3 protein: CATSRDRTAQGWEYF
CDR3 DNA: TGTGCCACCAGCAGAGATAGAACGGCACAGGGGTGGGAGTACTTC

J gene: TRBJ2-7
V gene: TRBV15
clone size: few
D gene: NA
CDR3 protein: CATSGGLGGSYEQYF
CDR3 DNA: TGTGCCACCAGCGGCGGACTAGGGGGAAGCTACGAGCAGTACTTC

J gene: TRBJ2-3
V gene: TRBV2
clone size: few
D gene: TRBD2
CDR3 protein: CASSASTSGKVFTSDTQYF
CDR3 DNA: TGTGCCAGCAGTGCTTCTACTAGCGGGAAAGTCTTTACCTCAGATACGCAGTATTTT

J gene: TRBJ2-1
V gene: TRBV27
clone size: NA
D gene: TRBD2
CDR3 protein: CASSLGGGRDEQFF
CDR3 DNA: TGTGCCAGCAGTTTAGGGGGAGGGCGCGATGAGCAGTTCTTC

J gene: TRBJ2-2
V gene: TRBV6-1
clone size: many
D gene: TRBD2
CDR3 protein: CASSEALGTSSGELFF
CDR3 DNA: TGTGCCAGCAGTGAAGCGCTAGGGACTAGCTCCGGGGAGCTGTTTTTT

J gene: TRBJ2-3
V gene: TRBV5-1
clone size: NA
D gene: NA
CDR3 protein: CASYRGRFSTDTQYF
CDR3 DNA: TGCGCCAGCTACCGAGGCAGATTTAGCACAGATACGCAGTATTTT

J gene: TRBJ2-3
V gene: TRBV28
clone size: few
D gene: NA
CDR3 protein: CASSPRDWKSTDTQYF
CDR3 DNA: TGTGCCAGCAGTCCCCGGGACTGGAAAAGCACAGATACGCAGTATTTT

J gene: TRBJ2-7
V gene: TRBV3-1
clone size: few
D gene: TRBD1
CDR3 protein: CASSQTQGQGHHEQYF
CDR3 DNA: TGTGCCAGCAGCCAAACTCAGGGACAGGGTCACCACGAGCAGTACTTC

J gene: TRBJ1-2
V gene: TRBV27
clone size: few
D gene: TRBD1
CDR3 protein: CASSPDRAYGYTF
CDR3 DNA: TGTGCCAGCAGCCCGGACAGGGCCTATGGCTACACCTTC

J gene: TRBJ2-5
V gene: TRBV5-1
clone size: NA
D gene: NA
CDR3 protein: CASSAGLVWTPERTQYF
CDR3 DNA: TGCGCCAGCAGCGCTGGACTGGTTTGGACCCCTGAGAGGACCCAGTACTTC

J gene: TRBJ1-1
V gene: TRBV28
clone size: many
D gene: TRBD1
CDR3 protein: CASSLRTGKRAEAFF
CDR3 DNA: TGTGCCAGCAGTTTGAGGACAGGGAAGAGGGCTGAAGCTTTCTTT

J gene: TRBJ2-1
V gene: TRBV6-2/TRBV6-3
clone size: NA
D gene: NA
CDR3 protein: CASSYPNEQFF
CDR3 DNA: TGTGCCAGCAGTTACCCCAATGAGCAGTTCTTC

J gene: TRBJ1-1
V gene: TRBV20-1
clone size: NA
D gene: TRBD1
CDR3 protein: CSALDRPLIGNTEAFF
CDR3 DNA: TGCAGTGCCCTGGACAGGCCCCTCATAGGGAACACTGAAGCTTTCTTT

J gene: TRBJ2-2
V gene: TRBV13
clone size: NA
D gene: TRBD1
CDR3 protein: CASTPGQGSGELFF
CDR3 DNA: TGTGCCAGCACCCCGGGACAGGGTTCCGGGGAGCTGTTTTTT

J gene: TRBJ2-1
V gene: TRBV6-2/TRBV6-3
clone size: NA
D gene: TRBD2
CDR3 protein: CASSYGGGRRGEQFF
CDR3 DNA: TGTGCCAGCAGTTATGGTGGCGGGAGAAGGGGTGAGCAGTTCTTC